This T cell receptor (beta chain) was recovered during a study of cytomegalovirus exposure and HLA in healthy donors. Study results and limitations: High specificity and sensitivity for cytomegalovirus status were reported for the classifier. Most TCR sequences proved rare, with some public TCRs found in many donors. Cytomegalovirus association was assigned to 170 or so TCR beta chains.

Sequenced by immunoSEQ multiplex PCR; TCRdb stores in-frame clones only, minus some. The sample includes some 170,000 clones, around nine tenths of them seen just once. With respect to this clone: The antigen is unknown.

This sequence was found in a man aged 18 to 30 in good health and CMV-seropositive. The material sequenced was PBMCs.

The CDR3 loop is CASSPGRGMTKAFF. As DNA, the CDR3 is TGTGCCAGCAGCCCAGGGAGGGGGATGACGAAAGCTTTCTTT. The chain joins TRBV5-6 to TRBJ1-1, with D possibly TRBD1 on 6 matching bases. Germline assignment: CDR1 SGHDT and CDR2 YYEEEE. The CDR3 covers 14 residues. Trimming took 4 bases from V and 9 from J, leaving 19 bases between them.